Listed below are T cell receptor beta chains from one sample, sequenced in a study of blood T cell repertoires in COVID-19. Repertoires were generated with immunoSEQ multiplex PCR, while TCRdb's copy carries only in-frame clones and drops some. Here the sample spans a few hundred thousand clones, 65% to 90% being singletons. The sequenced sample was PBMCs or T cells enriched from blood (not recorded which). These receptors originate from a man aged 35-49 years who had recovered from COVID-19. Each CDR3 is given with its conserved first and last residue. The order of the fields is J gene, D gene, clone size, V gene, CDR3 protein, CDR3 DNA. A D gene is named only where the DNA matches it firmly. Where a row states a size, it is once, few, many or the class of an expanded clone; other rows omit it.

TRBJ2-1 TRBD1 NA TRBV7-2 CASSLRDSVYNEQFF TGTGCCAGCAGCCTCCGGGACAGCGTTTACAATGAGCAGTTCTTC
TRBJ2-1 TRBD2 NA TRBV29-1 CSVFLAEYNEQFF TGCAGCGTCTTCCTAGCGGAGTACAATGAGCAGTTCTTC
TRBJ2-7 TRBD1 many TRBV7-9 CASSLTGGSYEQYF TGTGCCAGCAGCTTGACAGGGGGCTCCTACGAGCAGTACTTC
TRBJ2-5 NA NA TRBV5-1 CASSLAGETQYF TGCGCCAGCAGCTTGGCAGGAGAGACCCAGTACTTC
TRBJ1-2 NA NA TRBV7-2 CASSTDRNYGYTF TGTGCCAGCAGCACGGACAGAAACTATGGCTACACCTTC
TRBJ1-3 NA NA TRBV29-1 CSVEVLRRASSGNTIYF TGCAGCGTTGAAGTCCTCCGCAGGGCGAGCTCTGGAAACACCATATATTTT
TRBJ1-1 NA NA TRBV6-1 CASSESPPGQRNTEAFF TGTGCCAGCAGTGAATCCCCGCCCGGACAGAGGAACACTGAAGCTTTCTTT
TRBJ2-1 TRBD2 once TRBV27 CASSRATSGPTEQFF TGTGCCAGCAGTCGGGCGACTAGCGGGCCCACGGAGCAGTTCTTC
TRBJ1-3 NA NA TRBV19 CASSTQAGSGNTIYF TGTGCCAGTAGTACCCAGGCCGGCTCTGGAAACACCATATATTTT
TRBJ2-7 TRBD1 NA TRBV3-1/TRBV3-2 CASSWGQAPEQYF TGTGCCAGCAGCTGGGGACAGGCCCCCGAGCAGTACTTC
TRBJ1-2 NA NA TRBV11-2 CASSLDPTRKPYGYTF TGTGCCAGCAGCTTAGATCCTACCCGTAAACCCTATGGCTACACCTTC
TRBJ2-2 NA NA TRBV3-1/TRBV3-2 CASSHVSGNMGELFF TGTGCCAGCAGCCATGTTAGCGGCAATATGGGGGAGCTGTTTTTT
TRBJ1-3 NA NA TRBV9 CASSVQGGNTIYF TGTGCCAGCAGCGTCCAGGGAGGAAACACCATATATTTT
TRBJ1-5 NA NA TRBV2 CASIKQGGDNQPQHF TGTGCCAGCATCAAACAGGGCGGTGACAATCAGCCCCAGCATTTT
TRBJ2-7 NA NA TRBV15 CATSRSRGATNEQYF TGTGCCACCAGCAGAAGCAGGGGAGCGACTAACGAGCAGTACTTC
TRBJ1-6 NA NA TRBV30 CAWNEEVNSPLHF TGTGCCTGGAATGAGGAAGTTAATTCACCCCTCCACTTT
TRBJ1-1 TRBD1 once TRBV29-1 CSATGSPLSEAFF TGCAGCGCGACAGGGAGCCCCCTTAGTGAAGCTTTCTTT
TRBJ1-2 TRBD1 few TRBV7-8 CASSPDREYGYTF TGTGCCAGCAGCCCCGACAGGGAATATGGCTACACCTTC
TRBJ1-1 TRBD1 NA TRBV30 CAWSADRDTEAFF TGTGCCTGGAGTGCTGACAGGGACACTGAAGCTTTCTTT
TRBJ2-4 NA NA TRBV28 CASSSPGGNIQYF TGTGCCAGCAGTTCTCCAGGAGGAAACATTCAGTACTTC
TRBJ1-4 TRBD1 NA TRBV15 CATSRRTGMGEKLFF TGTGCCACCAGCAGACGGACAGGGATGGGTGAAAAACTGTTTTTT
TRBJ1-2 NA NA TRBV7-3 CASSPGLNYGYTF TGTGCCAGCAGCCCAGGACTGAACTATGGCTACACCTTC
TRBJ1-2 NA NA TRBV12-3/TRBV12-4 CASSLPGFGGYTF TGTGCCAGCAGTTTACCGGGGTTCGGTGGCTACACCTTC
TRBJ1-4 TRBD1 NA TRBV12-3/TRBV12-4 CASRPGQGEKLFF TGTGCCAGCAGGCCGGGACAGGGAGAAAAACTGTTTTTT
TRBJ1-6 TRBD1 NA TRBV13 CASSLGGGQGVYNSPLHF TGTGCCAGCAGCTTAGGGGGGGGACAGGGAGTGTATAATTCACCCCTCCACTTT
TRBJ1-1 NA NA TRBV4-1 CASSQDQGIPNTEAFF TGCGCCAGCAGCCAAGATCAGGGTATACCGAACACTGAAGCTTTCTTT
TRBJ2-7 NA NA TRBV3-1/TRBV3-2 CASSQDRESSYEQYF TGTGCCAGCAGCCAAGATCGGGAGAGCTCCTACGAGCAGTACTTC
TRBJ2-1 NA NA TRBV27 CASNSPGGSYNEQFF TGTGCCAGCAATTCCCCGGGTGGTTCCTACAATGAGCAGTTCTTC
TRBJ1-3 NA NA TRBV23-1 CASSRTDRNTIYF TGCGCCAGCAGTCGCACGGACAGAAACACCATATATTTT
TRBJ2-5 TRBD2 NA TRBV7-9 CASSPALGSAGVRETQYF TGTGCCAGCAGCCCGGCGCTGGGGTCTGCGGGAGTCCGGGAGACCCAGTACTTC
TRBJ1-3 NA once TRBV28 CASTKDRSSGNTIYF TGTGCCAGCACCAAGGACAGAAGCTCTGGAAACACCATATATTTT
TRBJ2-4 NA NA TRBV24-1 CATSEVQGNIQYF TGTGCCACCAGTGAGGTTCAGGGAAACATTCAGTACTTC
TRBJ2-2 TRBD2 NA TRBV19 CASTSLAGAGELFF TGTGCCAGTACGAGTCTAGCGGGAGCCGGGGAGCTGTTTTTT
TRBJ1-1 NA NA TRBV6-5 CASSLSLNTEAFF TGTGCCAGCAGTTTGTCATTGAACACTGAAGCTTTCTTT
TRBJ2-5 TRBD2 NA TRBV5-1 CASSTVGAGGVETQYF TGCGCCAGCAGCACAGTAGGAGCGGGAGGGGTTGAGACCCAGTACTTC
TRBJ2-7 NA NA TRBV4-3 CASSVLPTNSYEQYF TGCGCCAGCAGCGTCTTGCCGACAAATTCCTACGAGCAGTACTTC
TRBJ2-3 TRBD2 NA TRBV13 CASSLGGRVTDTQYF TGTGCCAGCAGCTTAGGAGGGAGGGTCACAGATACGCAGTATTTT
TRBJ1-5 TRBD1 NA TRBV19 CASSAPGQPIQPQHF TGTGCCAGTAGTGCCCCGGGACAGCCAATTCAGCCCCAGCATTTT
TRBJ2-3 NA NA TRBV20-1 CSASIPADRATDTQYF TGCAGTGCTAGTATTCCGGCGGACAGAGCCACAGATACGCAGTATTTT
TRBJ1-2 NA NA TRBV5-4 CASLSTEYYGYTF TGTGCCAGCCTATCTACAGAATACTATGGCTACACCTTC
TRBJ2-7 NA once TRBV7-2 CASSLVSRDNEQYF TGTGCCAGCAGCTTAGTGTCGAGGGACAACGAGCAGTACTTC